The 21 T cell receptor beta chains presented below share a single source sample, sequenced in a study of relationships among human T cell subsets. Semiquantitative ARM-PCR amplified T cell receptor alpha and beta CDR3 regions from mRNA. Tagged nested gene-specific primers were used first, then communal superprimers amplified exponentially. MiXCR, applied by TCRdb to the multiplex PCR reads, yields one record per CDR3 protein. Of thousands of distinct CDR3 sequences in the sample, roughly half are singletons; the top ten hold under 3%. After CD4+CD56+ natural killer T cells were removed, anti-CD294 beads selected CD4+CD25-CD294+ Th2 cells. Sequenced input: CD4+ Th2 cells sorted from blood. All receptors come from a man in his forties in good health.

As to this clonotype: Sequence at one end of the junction differs from germline and may be a read error. The chain is built from TRBV7-9 and TRBJ2-3; 9 positions agree with TRBD1. The CDR3 extends over 18 amino acids. Germline CDR1 reads SEHNR; CDR2 reads FQNEAQ (reference sequence). CDR3 nucleotides: TGTGCCAGCAGTTTAGGGTCTTGGGACAGGGAGTTTGCAGATACGCAGTATTTT. Translated, it gives CASSLGSWDREFADTQYF.

This chain links TRBV10-2 with TRBJ1-6, with no clear D. This CDR3 contains 13 residues. Germline CDR1 is WSHSY and CDR2 is SAAADI. The ends were cut back, 0 bases at V and 9 bases at J, with 6 bases in the middle. In DNA, the CDR3 is TGCGCCAGCAGTGAGTCGAGAGGTTCACCCCTCCACTTT. Translation gives CASSESRGSPLHF.

The chain uses TRBV2 and TRBJ2-5; D ambiguous. The CDR3 is 11 amino acids. Trimming pared 7 bases from V and 4 bases from J, leaving 7 bases between. CDR1 is SNHLY and CDR2 is FYNNEI in the germline V gene. In DNA form, the CDR3 reads TGTGCCAGCACCCGCCGAGAGACCCAGTACTTC. Translated: CASTRRETQYF. The variable domain in full, with the rest retrieved from reference TRBV2 and TRBJ2-5, is EPEVTQTPSHQVTQMGQEVILRCVPISNHLYFYWYRQILGQKVEFLVSFYNNEISEKSEIFDDQFSVERPDGSNFTLKIRSTKLEDSAMYFCASTRRETQYFGPGTRLLVL.

This clonotype was seen a few times. The V gene is TRBV10-3, the J gene TRBJ2-3; 9 positions match TRBD2. Germline CDR1 ENHRY, CDR2 SYGVKD. With V trimmed by 5 bases and J by 8 bases, 2 bases remained unmatched. CDR3 length: 12 amino acids. Written as DNA, the CDR3 is TGTGCCATCAGTAGTAGCGGGGGTACGCAGTATTTT. Translation: CAISSSGGTQYF.

This clonotype was detected only a few times. The chain links TRBV11-1 to TRBJ2-1, with unresolved D. The V gene's germline CDR1 is SGHAT and CDR2 FQDESV (reference sequence). CDR3 length equals 12 residues. Deletions cut 8 bases from V and 7 bases from J, with 12 bases between. DNA for the CDR3: TGTGCCAGCGGACGGACGCGTAATGAGCAGTTCTTC. This sequence encodes CASGRTRNEQFF. The full variable domain, with the rest looked up from reference TRBV11-1 and TRBJ2-1, is EAEVAQSPRYKITEKSQAVAFWCDPISGHATLYWYRQILGQGPELLVQFQDESVVDDSQLPKDRFSAERLKGVDSTLKIQPAELGDSAMYLCASGRTRNEQFFGPGTRLTVL.

This clonotype was seen only a few times. The gene calls are TRBV20-1 and TRBJ2-7, with D uncertain. V was pared by 6 bases and J by 1 base, with 10 bases between. CDR1 is DFQATT and CDR2 is SNEGSKA in the germline V gene (reference sequence). This CDR3 comprises 12 residues. This CDR3 is CSAQGQSYEQYF. CDR3 in DNA: TGCAGTGCCCAAGGGCAGTCCTACGAGCAGTACTTC.

The chain has TRBV6-5 and TRBJ1-2; a possible D gene is TRBD1 (5 bases). Germline CDR1 MNHEY, CDR2 SVGAGI. Trimming shortened V by 5 bases and J by 0 bases, and 10 bases separated the two germline ends. The CDR3 loop spans 14 amino acids. DNA for the CDR3: TGTGCCAGCAGTCCGGGACCCACTAACTATGGCTACACCTTC. It translates to CASSPGPTNYGYTF.

The rearrangement links TRBV28 to TRBJ2-4; 10 bases map to TRBD1. The CDR3 consists of 17 residues. CDR1 MDHEN and CDR2 SYDVKM come from the germline V gene. Trimming at V came to 5 bases and at J to 0 bases, leaving 7 bases not matched to a gene. The CDR3 spells CASSPLTGGLAKNIQYF. The CDR3 bases are TGTGCCAGCAGTCCCTTGACAGGGGGCCTAGCCAAAAACATTCAGTACTTC.

The gene calls are TRBV14 and TRBJ2-5; D uncertain. The germline CDR1 and CDR2 sequences are SGHDN and FVKESK. This CDR3 has 15 residues. V lost 0 bases, J lost 2 bases, and 10 bases lay in between. The CDR3 loop is CASSQDRRSQETQYF. The CDR3 DNA reads TGTGCCAGCAGCCAAGATCGTAGATCTCAAGAGACCCAGTACTTC.

This clonotype has a handful of counts. The rearrangement links TRBV28 to TRBJ1-6, with 7 bases identical to TRBD1. Trimming took 7 bases from V and 7 from J; bases not matched to a gene: 7. Germline CDR1 reads MDHEN; CDR2 reads SYDVKM. This CDR3 comprises 14 residues. The CDR3 region has the DNA TGTGCCAGCAACCGGGACAGCTTAAATTCACCCCTCCACTTT. This sequence encodes CASNRDSLNSPLHF. The whole variable domain, remainder taken from reference TRBV28 and TRBJ1-6, is DVKVTQSSRYLVKRTGEKVFLECVQDMDHENMFWYRQDPGLGLRLIYFSYDVKMKEKGDIPEGYSVSREKKERFSLILESASTNQTSMYLCASNRDSLNSPLHFGNGTRLTVT.

The J gene is TRBJ1-1, the V gene TRBV28, with unresolved D. CDR3 size: 17 residues. V dropped 2 bases and J dropped 1 base, with 17 bases sitting between them. Germline loops: CDR1 MDHEN, CDR2 SYDVKM. The DNA of the CDR3 is TGTGCCAGCAGTTTAGGACCGACGCAAGCCCGGAACACTGAAGCTTTCTTT. Encoded protein: CASSLGPTQARNTEAFF.

V usage is TRBV7-9 and J usage is TRBJ2-1, with 8 bases fitting TRBD2. V dropped 5 bases and J dropped 2; count of bases not matched to a gene: 11. CDR3 length: 17 amino acids. CDR1 is SEHNR and CDR2 is FQNEAQ in the germline V gene (reference sequence). CDR3 nucleotide sequence: TGTGCCAGCAGCCTTAGGGATCGGGGGGGCCCCTACAATGAGCAGTTCTTC. Residues: CASSLRDRGGPYNEQFF.

The V call is TRBV29-1, the J call TRBJ2-3; 12 bases are a match to TRBD1. Germline CDR1 SQVTM, CDR2 ANQGSEA. J lost 4 bases, V lost 5 bases, and 10 bases had no gene match. The CDR3 consists of 16 residues. The CDR3 sequence is CSVILAGQGASDTQYF. Here the CDR3 DNA reads TGCAGCGTTATATTGGCGGGACAGGGGGCTTCAGATACGCAGTATTTT.

This clonotype has a single count. This sequence joins TRBV28 and TRBJ1-1; D unclear. V lost 5 bases to trimming and J lost 4 bases, with 8 bases between them. Germline assignment: CDR1 MDHEN and CDR2 SYDVKM. The CDR3 has 12 amino acids. CDR3 amino acids: CASSDQATEAFF. The CDR3 coding sequence is TGTGCCAGCAGTGATCAGGCCACTGAAGCTTTCTTT.

V is TRBV10-2 and J is TRBJ1-5; weak D call: TRBD1 (5 bases). CDR3 length: 15 residues. Germline CDR1 WSHSY, CDR2 SAAADI. V was shortened by 3 bases and J by 6 bases, with 15 bases between the two germline ends. CDR3 in amino acids: CASSDTEKGTQPQHF. Here the CDR3 DNA reads TGCGCCAGCAGTGACACAGAAAAAGGGACTCAGCCCCAGCATTTT.

The gene calls are TRBV29-1 and TRBJ1-2; D is unresolved. Germline loops: CDR1 SQVTM, CDR2 ANQGSEA. Trimming stripped 0 bases from V and 4 bases from J, with 9 bases between. This CDR3 has 13 amino acids. The CDR3 coding sequence is TGCAGCGTTGAAGATGACGGGATCTATGGCTACACCTTC. Protein product: CSVEDDGIYGYTF. The full variable domain, rest sourced from reference TRBV29-1 and TRBJ1-2, is SAVISQKPSRDICQRGTSLTIQCQVDSQVTMMFWYRQQPGQSLTLIATANQGSEATYESGFVIDKFPISRPNLTFSTLTVSNMSPEDSSIYLCSVEDDGIYGYTFGSGTRLTVV.

Judged by abundance, this clonotype is large. The CDR3 here is CAIRQRQGPQHF. CDR3 bases: TGTGCCATCAGGCAGAGGCAGGGACCCCAGCATTTT. This chain joins TRBV10-3 and TRBJ1-5, with D possibly being TRBD1 (5 bases). Germline V gives CDR1 ENHRY, CDR2 SYGVKD. Between the trimmed V and J ends, which lost 6 bases and 10 bases, there was a span of 13 bases. The CDR3 totals 12 residues.

Only a few counts were recorded for this clonotype. J is TRBJ1-5 and V is TRBV28; possible D gene TRBD1, 5 bases. Trimming cost V 8 bases and J 5 bases, with 10 bases left between them. The CDR3 has 12 amino acids. CDR1 and CDR2 from the germline V gene are MDHEN and SYDVKM. CDR3 loop: CASEGRDQPQHF. CDR3 sequence (DNA): TGTGCCAGCGAGGGGAGGGATCAGCCCCAGCATTTT.

This clonotype has just a few counts. This chain's CDR3 is CASSPTSMGQGASYEQYF. DNA for the CDR3: TGTGCCAGCAGTCCTACTTCGATGGGACAGGGGGCCTCCTACGAGCAGTACTTC. The V and J genes are TRBV12-3 or TRBV12-4 and TRBJ2-7; 12 bases are a match to TRBD1. Germline trimming cut 5 bases from V and 0 bases from J; bases unmatched to any gene: 11. The CDR3 extends over 18 amino acids.

V and J are TRBV20-1 and TRBJ2-3, with 9 bases aligning to TRBD2. The CDR3 length is 15 residues. CDR1 and CDR2 from the germline V gene are DFQATT and SNEGSKA (reference sequence). With 3 bases clipped from V and 2 bases from J, the junction kept 6 bases outside the gene matches. The CDR3 sequence: CSASYAGGPTDTQYF. In nucleotides, the CDR3 is TGCAGTGCTAGCTATGCGGGGGGGCCCACAGATACGCAGTATTTT.

On this clonotype itself: The junction departs from the called germline gene at one end, perhaps through a read error. The chain joins TRBV11-2 to TRBJ2-5; TRBD2 matches 7 bases. Germline lookup yields CDR1 SGHAT and CDR2 FQNNGV. The CDR3 is made up of 12 amino acids. The CDR3 DNA is TGTGCCAGCAGCTCGTACGGGACTAACGGTTTCTTC. Amino acids: CASSSYGTNGFF.